This passage covers 14 T cell receptor beta chains from one sample sequenced in a study of cytomegalovirus exposure and HLA in healthy donors (dated by TCRdb to 2016 to 2017). Library construction relied on the immunoSEQ multiplex PCR assay. TCRdb took this table from immuneACCESS and kept in-frame rearrangements with V and J called. Such tables lack part of the clones; where checked against another copy, unresolved V genes explain under half of the gap, and the rest is unexplained. The table for this sample lists about 92,000 clones; approximately 93% of them were counted only once. The leading ten clones occupy around 1.2% of the sample. The specimen sequenced was PBMCs. Every receptor here comes from a woman under 40 in good health and CMV-seropositive.

The chain joins TRBV5-1 to TRBJ1-4, with D perhaps matching TRBD1 (5 bases). The CDR3 covers 15 residues. Germline-derived CDR1 and CDR2 are SGHRS and YFSETQ. V gave up 8 bases and J gave up 5 bases, with 19 bases separating them. The CDR3 sequence is CASKEVGGNNEKLFF. CDR3 DNA sequence: TGCGCCAGTAAAGAGGTGGGGGGGAACAATGAAAAACTGTTTTTT.

The chain links TRBV19 to TRBJ1-1; D uncertain. The germline V and J ends were trimmed by 2 bases and 3 bases, with 25 bases remaining between them. The CDR3 has 19 amino acids. Germline lookup yields CDR1 LNHDA and CDR2 SQIVND (reference sequence). The CDR3 region is CASSITMPANTRHHTEAFF. Written as DNA, the CDR3 is TGTGCCAGTAGTATAACGATGCCCGCGAACACGAGACACCACACTGAAGCTTTCTTT.

This clone has a single count. The chain joins TRBV5-4 to TRBJ1-2; D remains ambiguous. The CDR3 runs to 15 residues. Looked up from germline, CDR1 is SGHNT and CDR2 is YYREEE (reference sequence). Trimming stripped 0 bases from V and 0 bases from J, with 9 bases between. CDR3 loop: CASSLDTKANYGYTF. CDR3 coding DNA: TGTGCCAGCAGCTTGGACACGAAAGCTAACTATGGCTACACCTTC.

The chain uses TRBV20-1 and TRBJ2-1; possible D gene TRBD2, 6 bases. The length of the CDR3 is 10 residues. Germline assignment: CDR1 DFQATT and CDR2 SNEGSKA (reference sequence). V was shortened by 6 bases and J by 8 bases, with 8 bases between the two germline ends. The CDR3 reads CSAGLDEQFF. The CDR3 coding sequence is TGCAGTGCGGGACTGGATGAGCAGTTCTTC.

The chain recombines TRBV4-3 with TRBJ1-2; D unclear. The germline CDR1 and CDR2 sequences are LGHNA and YSLEER. CDR3 length: 13 amino acids. The ends were cut back, 2 bases at V and 3 bases at J, with 7 bases in the middle. The CDR3 sequence is CASSQSTDYGYTF. As DNA, the CDR3 is TGCGCCAGCAGCCAAAGTACAGACTATGGCTACACCTTC.

The rearrangement uses TRBV29-1 and TRBJ2-1, with 7 bases matching TRBD2. There are 17 residues in the CDR3. Trimming cost V 4 bases and J 4 bases; bases outside gene matches: 16. Germline lookup yields CDR1 SQVTM and CDR2 ANQGSEA. The CDR3 reads CSVVFLRGRAVYNEQFF. CDR3 nucleotides: TGCAGCGTTGTCTTCTTGCGAGGGAGGGCCGTATACAATGAGCAGTTCTTC.

The rearrangement links TRBV28 to TRBJ2-7; perhaps TRBD2 as D (6 bases). This CDR3 has 14 amino acids. The V end was cut by 5 bases, the J end by 9 bases, with 20 bases between. In germline, CDR1 is MDHEN, CDR2 SYDVKM. Written as DNA, the CDR3 is TGTGCCAGCAGTCGACTGCGGCGGGAAAGTTGGCAGTACTTC. It yields the protein CASSRLRRESWQYF.

J is TRBJ2-5 and V is TRBV5-5; possibly TRBD1 for D (5 bases). The CDR3 loop spans 15 amino acids. The V gene lost 0 bases and the J gene lost 2 bases, with 11 bases spanning the gap. Germline V gene sequence: CDR1 SGHKS, CDR2 YYEKEE (reference sequence). Here the CDR3 DNA reads TGTGCCAGCAGCTTGGGTCAGGGAAGGCAAGAGACCCAGTACTTC. As protein: CASSLGQGRQETQYF.

The chain couples TRBV27 to TRBJ2-6; 7 bases fit TRBD1. CDR1 MNHEY and CDR2 SMNVEV come from the germline V gene (reference sequence). V trimming: 9 bases; J trimming: 0 bases; junction bases outside the gene matches: 5. The CDR3 runs 15 residues. CDR3 sequence (DNA): TGTGCCAGGGGGACAGACCCCTCTGGGGCCAACGTCCTGACTTTC. Translating it yields CARGTDPSGANVLTF.

This clone was recorded once. The chain employs TRBV7-2 and TRBJ2-7; weak D call: TRBD1 (6 bases). V lost 5 bases and J lost 3, with 11 bases in between. Germline V lookup: CDR1 SGHTA, CDR2 FQGNSA. There are 13 residues in the CDR3. CDR3 sequence (DNA): TGTGCCAGCAGCCAAGGGACAATCTACGAGCAGTACTTC. This codes for CASSQGTIYEQYF. Full variable domain (outside the CDR3, taken from reference TRBV7-2 and TRBJ2-7): GAGVSQSPSNKVTEKGKDVELRCDPISGHTALYWYRQSLGQGLEFLIYFQGNSAPDKSGLPSDRFSAERTGGSVSTLTIQRTQQEDSAVYLCASSQGTIYEQYFGPGTRLTVT.

The chain uses TRBV5-6 and TRBJ2-1; 9 nucleotides line up with TRBD1. The junction had 1 base not matched to a gene; V was cut back by 0 bases and J by 6 bases. This CDR3 is built from 14 residues. In germline, CDR1 is SGHDT, CDR2 YYEEEE. CDR3 in amino acids: CASSLVDRGNEQFF. CDR3 nucleotide sequence: TGTGCCAGCAGCTTGGTGGACAGGGGCAATGAGCAGTTCTTC.

CDR3 loop: CASSRRLAGVHEQFF. CDR3 coding DNA: TGTGCCAGCAGCCGACGACTAGCGGGAGTACATGAGCAGTTCTTC. V usage is TRBV11-3 and J usage is TRBJ2-1, with 12 bases identical to TRBD2. With V trimmed by 5 bases and J by 8 bases, 7 bases remained unmatched. The length of the CDR3 is 15 residues. Germline CDR1 reads SGHNT; CDR2 reads YENEEA.

The chain couples TRBV5-4 to TRBJ2-7; 9 bases are shared with TRBD1. This CDR3 contains 14 residues. The V and J ends lost 0 bases and 2 bases, in that order; junction bases with no gene match: 0. Germline V gives CDR1 SGHNT, CDR2 YYREEE (reference sequence). DNA for the CDR3: TGTGCCAGCAGCTTGGGACAGGGGGCCTACGAGCAGTACTTC. Translating gives CASSLGQGAYEQYF.

The chain couples TRBV6-1 to TRBJ2-1; perhaps TRBD2 as D (5 bases). The germline V gene encodes CDR1 MNHNS and CDR2 SASEGT. The CDR3 has 13 residues. Trimming pared 4 bases from V and 9 bases from J, leaving 13 bases between. Here the CDR3 DNA reads TGTGCCAGCAGTGCGAGACCACTAGGTGAGCAGTTCTTC. Amino acid sequence: CASSARPLGEQFF.